These T cell receptor beta chains were read from a single sample in a study of blood T cell repertoires in COVID-19. Here immunoSEQ multiplex PCR was the method, and the copy in TCRdb shows in-frame clones only, minus some. The table has more than 80,000 clones, less than 75% seen once. Sequenced: peripheral blood. These receptors were taken from a woman in her sixties or seventies in a cohort sampled during active or convalescent COVID-19. Both conserved end residues are part of each CDR3. A D gene is named only where the DNA matches it firmly. For some rows the clone size is stated as once, few or many, or as a class when expanded; others skip it.

d_gene	v_gene	len	abundance	j_gene	CDR3nt	CDR3aa
.	TRBV5-6	13	once	TRBJ1-2	TGTGCCAGCAGGCTGGACAGTCGCTATGGCTACACCTTC	CASRLDSRYGYTF
.	TRBV5-5	15	.	TRBJ2-7	TGTGCCAGCAGCCGTTCTAGGACAGACAACTACGAGCAGTACTTC	CASSRSRTDNYEQYF
.	TRBV5-4	13	few	TRBJ1-6	TGTGCCAGCAGCCCGGGACTTAATTCACCCCTCCACTTT	CASSPGLNSPLHF
TRBD1	TRBV7-2	16	.	TRBJ1-2	TGTGCCAGCAGCGTCGGGACAGGGGGAAGTGGCTATGGCTACACCTTC	CASSVGTGGSGYGYTF
TRBD2	TRBV5-1	16	.	TRBJ2-3	TGCGCCAGCAGACCTACTAGCGGGGGGGCCTGGGATACGCAGTATTTT	CASRPTSGGAWDTQYF
TRBD1	TRBV2	14	.	TRBJ1-6	TGTGCCAGCAGACCGGACAGGGTGCGGTCACCCCTCCACTTT	CASRPDRVRSPLHF
TRBD1	TRBV24-1	15	.	TRBJ1-4	TGTGCCACCAGTGACCCCGGGACAGGGAATGAAAAACTGTTTTTT	CATSDPGTGNEKLFF
TRBD2	TRBV5-4	16	.	TRBJ2-3	TGTGCCAGCAGCTTGGCTAGCGGGGGGGGCACAGATACGCAGTATTTT	CASSLASGGGTDTQYF
.	TRBV9	14	.	TRBJ1-6	TGTGCCAGCAGCGCACGACAGGATAATTCACCCCTCCACTTT	CASSARQDNSPLHF
TRBD2	TRBV3-1/TRBV3-2	18	.	TRBJ2-2	TGTGCCAGCAGCCAACGGCTGGGGACTAGCGTAAACACCGGGGAGCTGTTTTTT	CASSQRLGTSVNTGELFF
.	TRBV6-5	14	.	TRBJ2-2	TGTGCCAGCGGGGGTGGAGGGATCACCGGGGAGCTGTTTTTT	CASGGGGITGELFF
TRBD1	TRBV4-3	19	many	TRBJ1-2	TGCGCCAGCAGCCAGCATTCCCTGACCGGGACAGGGACCGTTGGTGGCTACACCTTC	CASSQHSLTGTGTVGGYTF
TRBD1	TRBV5-6	15	few	TRBJ1-6	TGTGCCAGCAGCCGCCGGGACAGAAATAATTCACCCCTCCACTTT	CASSRRDRNNSPLHF
TRBD1	TRBV5-6	13	.	TRBJ2-7	TGTGCCAGCACCCCGACAGGGTCCTACGAGCAGTACTTC	CASTPTGSYEQYF
.	TRBV4-1	15	.	TRBJ1-2	TGCGCCAGCAGCCAAGATTTCGCGGGTCGGTATGGCTACACCTTC	CASSQDFAGRYGYTF